Only a few counts were recorded for the clone carrying this T cell receptor (beta chain). This record comes from a study of blood T cell repertoires in COVID-19. TCRdb's table, derived via immunoSEQ multiplex PCR, lists solely in-frame clones and lacks some. Of a few hundred thousand clones listed, about 86% are singletons. Looked up from germline, CDR1 is SGHNT and CDR2 is YYREEE (reference sequence). V lost 0 bases and J lost 4, with 10 bases in between. The CDR3 spans 14 residues. The chain combines TRBV5-4 with TRBJ1-1; D may be TRBD1 (6 bases). The sequence derives from a woman aged 55-69 years with acute or convalescent COVID-19. The sequencing sample was made of peripheral blood. CDR3 sequence reads: CASSLDRAATEAFF. The CDR3 region has the DNA TGTGCCAGCAGCTTGGACAGGGCTGCCACTGAAGCTTTCTTT.